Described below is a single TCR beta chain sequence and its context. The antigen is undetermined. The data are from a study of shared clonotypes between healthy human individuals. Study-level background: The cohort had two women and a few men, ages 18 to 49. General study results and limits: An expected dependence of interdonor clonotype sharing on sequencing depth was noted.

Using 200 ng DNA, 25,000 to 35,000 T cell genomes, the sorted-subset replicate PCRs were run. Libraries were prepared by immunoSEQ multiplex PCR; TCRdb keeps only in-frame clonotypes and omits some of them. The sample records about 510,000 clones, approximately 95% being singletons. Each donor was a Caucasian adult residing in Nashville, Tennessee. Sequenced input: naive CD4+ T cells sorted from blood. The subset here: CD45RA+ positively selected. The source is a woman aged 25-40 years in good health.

The CDR3 DNA reads TGCGCCAGCAGCTTGGTGACAGGGGACCTGAACACTGAAGCTTTCTTT. Its translation is CASSLVTGDLNTEAFF. V gene TRBV5-1 combines with J gene TRBJ1-1, with TRBD1 matching 8 bases. J lost 0 bases, V lost 0 bases, and 4 bases had no gene match. Looked up from germline, CDR1 is SGHRS and CDR2 is YFSETQ. The CDR3 contains 16 residues.